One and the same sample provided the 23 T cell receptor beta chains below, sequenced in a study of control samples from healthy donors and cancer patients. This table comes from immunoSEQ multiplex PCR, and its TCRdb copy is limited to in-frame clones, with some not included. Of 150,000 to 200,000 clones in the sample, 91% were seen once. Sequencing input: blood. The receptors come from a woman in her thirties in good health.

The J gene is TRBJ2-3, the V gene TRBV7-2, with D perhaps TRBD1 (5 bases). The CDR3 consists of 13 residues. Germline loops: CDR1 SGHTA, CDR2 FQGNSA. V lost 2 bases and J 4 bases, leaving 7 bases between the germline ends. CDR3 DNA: TGTGCCAGCAGCTTATCAGGGTCAGATACGCAGTATTTT. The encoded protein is CASSLSGSDTQYF. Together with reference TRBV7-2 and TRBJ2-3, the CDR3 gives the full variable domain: GAGVSQSPSNKVTEKGKDVELRCDPISGHTALYWYRQSLGQGLEFLIYFQGNSAPDKSGLPSDRFSAERTGGSVSTLTIQRTQQEDSAVYLCASSLSGSDTQYFGPGTRLTVL.

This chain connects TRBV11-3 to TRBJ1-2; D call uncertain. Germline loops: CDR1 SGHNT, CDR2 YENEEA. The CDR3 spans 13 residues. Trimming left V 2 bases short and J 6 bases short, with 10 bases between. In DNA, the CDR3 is TGTGCCAGCAGCTTAATACCTAAACATGGCTACACCTTC. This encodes CASSLIPKHGYTF.

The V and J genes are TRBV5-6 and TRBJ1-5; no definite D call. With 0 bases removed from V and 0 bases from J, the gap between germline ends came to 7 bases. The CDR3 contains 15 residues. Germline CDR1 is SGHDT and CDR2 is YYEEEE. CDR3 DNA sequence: TGTGCCAGCAGCTTGGTTGGAAATAGCAATCAGCCCCAGCATTTT. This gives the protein CASSLVGNSNQPQHF.

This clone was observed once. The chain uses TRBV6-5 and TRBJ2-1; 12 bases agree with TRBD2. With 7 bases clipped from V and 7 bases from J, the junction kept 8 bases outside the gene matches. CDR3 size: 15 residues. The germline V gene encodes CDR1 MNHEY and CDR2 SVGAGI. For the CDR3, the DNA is TGTGCCAGCACCCGACTAGCGGGAGCGGAAAATGAGCAGTTCTTC. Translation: CASTRLAGAENEQFF.

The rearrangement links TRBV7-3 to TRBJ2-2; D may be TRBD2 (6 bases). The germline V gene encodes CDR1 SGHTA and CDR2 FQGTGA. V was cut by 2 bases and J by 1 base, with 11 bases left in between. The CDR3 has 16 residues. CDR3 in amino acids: CASSLGGTLNTGELFF. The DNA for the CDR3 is TGTGCCAGCAGCTTAGGGGGGACCCTGAACACCGGGGAGCTGTTTTTT.

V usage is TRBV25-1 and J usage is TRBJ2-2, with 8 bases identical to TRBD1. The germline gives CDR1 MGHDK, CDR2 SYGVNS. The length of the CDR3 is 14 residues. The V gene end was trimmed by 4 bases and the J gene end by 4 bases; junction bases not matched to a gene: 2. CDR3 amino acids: CASSGTGSTGELFF. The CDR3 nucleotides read TGTGCCAGCAGTGGGACAGGGTCCACCGGGGAGCTGTTTTTT.

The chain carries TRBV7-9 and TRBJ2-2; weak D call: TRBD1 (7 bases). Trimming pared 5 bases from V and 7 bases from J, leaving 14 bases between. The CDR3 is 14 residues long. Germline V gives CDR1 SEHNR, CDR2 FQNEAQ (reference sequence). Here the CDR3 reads CASSPQGRSGELFF. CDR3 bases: TGTGCCAGCAGCCCACAGGGGAGGAGCGGGGAGCTGTTTTTT. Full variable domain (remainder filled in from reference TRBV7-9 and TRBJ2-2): DTGVSQNPRHKITKRGQNVTFRCDPISEHNRLYWYRQTLGQGPEFLTYFQNEAQLEKSRLLSDRFSAERPKGSFSTLEIQRTEQGDSAMYLCASSPQGRSGELFFGEGSRLTVL.

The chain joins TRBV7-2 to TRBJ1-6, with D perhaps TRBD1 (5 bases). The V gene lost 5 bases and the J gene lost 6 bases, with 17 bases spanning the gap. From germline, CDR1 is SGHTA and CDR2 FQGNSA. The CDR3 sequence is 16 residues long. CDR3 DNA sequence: TGTGCCAGCAGCCACACCGGGACGAAGATTAATTCACCCCTCCACTTT. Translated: CASSHTGTKINSPLHF.

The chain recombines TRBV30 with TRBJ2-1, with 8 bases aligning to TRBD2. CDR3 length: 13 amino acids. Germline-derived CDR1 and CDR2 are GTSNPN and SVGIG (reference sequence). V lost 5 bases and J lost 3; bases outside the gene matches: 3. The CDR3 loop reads CAWSGGGYNEQFF. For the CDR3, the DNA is TGTGCCTGGTCCGGGGGGGGCTACAATGAGCAGTTCTTC.

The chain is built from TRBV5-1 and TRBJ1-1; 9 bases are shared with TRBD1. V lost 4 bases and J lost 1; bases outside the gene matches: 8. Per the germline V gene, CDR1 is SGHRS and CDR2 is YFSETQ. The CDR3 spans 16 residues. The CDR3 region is CASSRGTGPPNTEAFF. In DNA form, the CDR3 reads TGCGCCAGCAGCAGGGGGACAGGGCCACCGAACACTGAAGCTTTCTTT.

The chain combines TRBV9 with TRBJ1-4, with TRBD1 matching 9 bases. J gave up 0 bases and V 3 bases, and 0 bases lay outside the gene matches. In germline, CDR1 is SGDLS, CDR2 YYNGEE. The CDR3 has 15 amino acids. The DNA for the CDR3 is TGTGCCAGCAGCGGACAGGGGGCAACTAATGAAAAACTGTTTTTT. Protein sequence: CASSGQGATNEKLFF.

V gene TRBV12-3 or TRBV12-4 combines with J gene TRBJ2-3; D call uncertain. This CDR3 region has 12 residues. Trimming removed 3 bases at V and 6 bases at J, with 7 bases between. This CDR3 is CASSFLADTQYF. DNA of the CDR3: TGTGCCAGCAGTTTCCTGGCGGATACGCAGTATTTT.

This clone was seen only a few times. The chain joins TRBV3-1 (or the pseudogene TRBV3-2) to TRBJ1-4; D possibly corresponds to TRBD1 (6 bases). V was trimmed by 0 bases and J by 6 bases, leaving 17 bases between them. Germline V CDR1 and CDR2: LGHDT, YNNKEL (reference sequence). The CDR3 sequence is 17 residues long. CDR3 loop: CASSQDGGGLRDEKLFF. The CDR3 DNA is TGTGCCAGCAGCCAAGATGGCGGGGGGCTAAGGGATGAAAAACTGTTTTTT.

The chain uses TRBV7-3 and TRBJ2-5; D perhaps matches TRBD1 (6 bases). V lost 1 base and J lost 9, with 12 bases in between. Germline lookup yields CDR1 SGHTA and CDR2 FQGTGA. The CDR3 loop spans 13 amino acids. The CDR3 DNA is TGTGCCAGCAGCTTAAACGTAAAGGGGGCCCAGTACTTC. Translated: CASSLNVKGAQYF. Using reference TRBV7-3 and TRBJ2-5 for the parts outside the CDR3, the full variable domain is GAGVSQTPSNKVTEKGKYVELRCDPISGHTALYWYRQSLGQGPEFLIYFQGTGAADDSGLPNDRFFAVRPEGSVSTLKIQRTERGDSAVYLCASSLNVKGAQYFGPGTRLLVL.

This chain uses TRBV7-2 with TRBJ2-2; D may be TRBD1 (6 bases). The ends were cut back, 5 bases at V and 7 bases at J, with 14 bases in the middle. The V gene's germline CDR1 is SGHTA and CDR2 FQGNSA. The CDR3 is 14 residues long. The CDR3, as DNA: TGTGCCAGCAGCCCCCGCCAGGGGCGCGGGGAGCTGTTTTTT. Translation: CASSPRQGRGELFF.

The DNA for the CDR3 is TGTGCCAGCAGTGAGGGGATGGCTCAGCCCCAGCATTTT. As protein: CASSEGMAQPQHF. The chain carries TRBV6-1 and TRBJ1-5, with no clear D. The germline V gene encodes CDR1 MNHNS and CDR2 SASEGT. The CDR3 runs to 13 residues. V was cut by 3 bases and J by 6 bases, with 9 bases left in between.

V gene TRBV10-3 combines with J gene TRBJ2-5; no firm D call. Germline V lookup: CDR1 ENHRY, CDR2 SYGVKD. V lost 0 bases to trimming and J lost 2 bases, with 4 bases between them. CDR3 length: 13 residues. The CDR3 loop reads CAISESEQETQYF. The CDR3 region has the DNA TGTGCCATCAGTGAGTCAGAACAAGAGACCCAGTACTTC.

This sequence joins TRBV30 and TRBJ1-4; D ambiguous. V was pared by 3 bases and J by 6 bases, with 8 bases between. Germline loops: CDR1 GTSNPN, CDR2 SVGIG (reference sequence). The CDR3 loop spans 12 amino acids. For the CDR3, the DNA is TGTGCCTGGAGGGGGTCGGATGAAAAACTGTTTTTT. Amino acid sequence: CAWRGSDEKLFF.

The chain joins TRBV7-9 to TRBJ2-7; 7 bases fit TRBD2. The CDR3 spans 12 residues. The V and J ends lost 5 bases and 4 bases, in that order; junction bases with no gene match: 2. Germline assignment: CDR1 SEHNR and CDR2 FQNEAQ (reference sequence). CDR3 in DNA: TGTGCCAGCAGCGAGCGGGAATACGAGCAGTACTTC. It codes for CASSEREYEQYF.

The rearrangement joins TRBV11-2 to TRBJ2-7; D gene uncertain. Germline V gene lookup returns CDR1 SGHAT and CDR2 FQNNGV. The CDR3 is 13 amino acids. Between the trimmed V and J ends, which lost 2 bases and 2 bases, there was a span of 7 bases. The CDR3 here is CASSLRSTYEQYF. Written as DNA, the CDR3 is TGTGCCAGCAGCTTACGGTCCACCTACGAGCAGTACTTC.

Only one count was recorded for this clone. Here the CDR3 reads CSASVSSGSADTQYF. The DNA of the CDR3 is TGCAGTGCTAGTGTTTCAAGCGGGAGCGCAGATACGCAGTATTTT. The rearrangement links TRBV20-1 to TRBJ2-3; 8 positions agree with TRBD2. V was clipped by 3 bases and J by 4 bases; unmatched bases: 9. Germline CDR1 DFQATT, CDR2 SNEGSKA (reference sequence). There are 15 residues in the CDR3.

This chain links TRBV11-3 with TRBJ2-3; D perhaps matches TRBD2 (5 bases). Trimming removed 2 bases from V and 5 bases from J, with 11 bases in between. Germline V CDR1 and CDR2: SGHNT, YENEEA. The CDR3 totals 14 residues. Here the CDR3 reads CASSLLASQDTQYF. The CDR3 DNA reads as TGTGCCAGCAGCTTACTAGCCTCCCAAGATACGCAGTATTTT.

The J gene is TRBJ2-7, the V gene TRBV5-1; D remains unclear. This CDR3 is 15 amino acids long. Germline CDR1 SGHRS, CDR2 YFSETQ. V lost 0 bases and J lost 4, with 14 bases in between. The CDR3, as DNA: TGCGCCAGCAGCTTGGGTAGTAGGGTCTTGTACGAGCAGTACTTC. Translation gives CASSLGSRVLYEQYF. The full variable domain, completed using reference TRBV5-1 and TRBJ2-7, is KAGVTQTPRYLIKTRGQQVTLSCSPISGHRSVSWYQQTPGQGLQFLFEYFSETQRNKGNFPGRFSGRQFSNSRSEMNVSTLELGDSALYLCASSLGSRVLYEQYFGPGTRLTVT.